This is a list of T cell receptor beta chains from one sample in a study of blood T cell repertoires in COVID-19. This table comes from immunoSEQ multiplex PCR, and its TCRdb copy is limited to in-frame clones, with some not included. The profile shows about 240,000 clones, around 89% of them singletons. Sequencing input: PBMCs or T cells enriched from blood (not recorded which). The source of these receptors is a woman aged 25 to 45 who had recovered from COVID-19. Both conserved end residues are part of each CDR3.

V	J	CDR3
TRBV5-4	TRBJ1-3	CASSLAAGMSGNTIYF
TRBV5-4	TRBJ2-1	CASSSVGVSYNEQFF
TRBV6-9	TRBJ2-1	CASSYGQGYNEQFF
TRBV30	TRBJ1-5	CAWSPVRGQPQHF
TRBV6-6	TRBJ2-2	CASRPGGDTGELFF
TRBV29-1	TRBJ2-7	CSVEPDNSYEQYF
TRBV29-1	TRBJ1-1	CSVSQLLTEAFF
TRBV24-1	TRBJ2-1	CATSARGIEYNEQFF
TRBV29-1	TRBJ1-1	CSVGTGGYTEAFF
TRBV27	TRBJ2-1	CASSLFAGNEQFF
TRBV11-3	TRBJ2-1	CASSLTGGAGNEQFF
TRBV6-5	TRBJ1-5	CASSYSKRIEPQHF
TRBV6-5	TRBJ1-1	CASNTGSSTEAFF
TRBV7-8	TRBJ2-7	CASSAFRDRAYEQYF
TRBV6-5	TRBJ1-2	CATRQSPNYGYTF
TRBV11-3	TRBJ2-1	CASSVERSEQFF
TRBV7-3	TRBJ2-6	CASSLTDREDRYSGANVLTF
TRBV12-3/TRBV12-4	TRBJ2-1	CASSPRRNEQFF